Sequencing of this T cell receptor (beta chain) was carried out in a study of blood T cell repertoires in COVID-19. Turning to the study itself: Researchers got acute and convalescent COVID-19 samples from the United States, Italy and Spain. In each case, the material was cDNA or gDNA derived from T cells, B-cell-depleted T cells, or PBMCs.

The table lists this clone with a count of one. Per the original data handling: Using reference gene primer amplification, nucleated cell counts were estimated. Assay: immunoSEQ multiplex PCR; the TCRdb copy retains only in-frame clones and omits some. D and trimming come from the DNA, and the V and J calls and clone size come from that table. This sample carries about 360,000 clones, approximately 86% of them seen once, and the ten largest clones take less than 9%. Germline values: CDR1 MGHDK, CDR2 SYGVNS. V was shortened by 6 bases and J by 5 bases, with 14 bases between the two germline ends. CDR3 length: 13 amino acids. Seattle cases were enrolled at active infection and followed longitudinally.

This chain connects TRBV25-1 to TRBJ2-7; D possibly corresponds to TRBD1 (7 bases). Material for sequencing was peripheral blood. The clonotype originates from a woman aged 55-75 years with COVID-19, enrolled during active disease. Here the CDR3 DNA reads TGTGCCAGCAGCCTGACAGGGACTGACGAGCAGTACTTC. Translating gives CASSLTGTDEQYF.